This TCR beta chain was identified in a study of T cell repertoires in cytomegalovirus infection. Looking at the study overall: Through public TCR beta signatures, both CMV infection and matching HLA type were indicated.

A few counts support this clonotype. Its antigen is currently unknown. Overall study findings and caveats: Ex vivo responses were dominated by HLA-C-restricted CMV-specific TCR beta clonotypes.

TCRdb re-called the reads through MiXCR, storing one row per CDR3 protein. The sample carries 55,000 to 85,000 distinct CDR3 sequences, around 20% recorded once. This CDR3 comprises 16 residues. Per the germline V gene, CDR1 is SGHTA and CDR2 is FQGNSA. Trimming cost V 1 base and J 2 bases, with 13 bases left between them. The TCR originated in a human donor in good health (CMV status not recorded). Some clones in this sample may be carry-over from other donors' samples. The V call is TRBV7-2, the J call TRBJ2-3; TRBD2 might be the D (7 bases). Material: CD8+ T cells from cultured PBMCs, obtained from culture after CMV antigen stimulation. The CDR3 region has the DNA TGTGCCAGCAGCTTAGACGCGGGGGCTTACACAGATACGCAGTATTTT. Translating it yields CASSLDAGAYTDTQYF.